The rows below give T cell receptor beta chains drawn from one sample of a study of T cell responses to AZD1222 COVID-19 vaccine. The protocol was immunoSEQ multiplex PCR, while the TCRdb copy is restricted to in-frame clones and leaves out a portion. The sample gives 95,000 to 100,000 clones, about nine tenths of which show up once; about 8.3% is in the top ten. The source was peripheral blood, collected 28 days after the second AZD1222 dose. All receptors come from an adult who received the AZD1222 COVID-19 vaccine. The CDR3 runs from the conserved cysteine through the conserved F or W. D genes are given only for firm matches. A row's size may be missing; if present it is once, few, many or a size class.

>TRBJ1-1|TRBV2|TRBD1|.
TGTGCCAGCAGTGAAAACAGGGGCACTGAAGCTTTCTTT
CASSENRGTEAFF
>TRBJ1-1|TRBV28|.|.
TGTGCCAGCAGGCAGGGAGGGTCCACTGAAGCTTTCTTT
CASRQGGSTEAFF
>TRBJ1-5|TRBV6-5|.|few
TGTGCCAGCAGTTATGATGGCCAAGGGCCCCAGCATTTT
CASSYDGQGPQHF
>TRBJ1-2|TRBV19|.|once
TGTGCCAGTAGTTCGGACGGGGACTATGGCTACACCTTC
CASSSDGDYGYTF
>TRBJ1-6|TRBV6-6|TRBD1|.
TGTGCCAGCAGTTTTACCGGGACAGGGAGGCCACCCCTCCACTTT
CASSFTGTGRPPLHF
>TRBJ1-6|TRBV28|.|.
TGTGCCAGCAGTTTTGTCAGCTATAATTCACCCCTCCACTTT
CASSFVSYNSPLHF
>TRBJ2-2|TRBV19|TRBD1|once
TGTGCCAGCTCGGGGACAGGGCGCGTCACCGGGGAGCTGTTTTTT
CASSGTGRVTGELFF
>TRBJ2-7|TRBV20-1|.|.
TGCAGTGCTAGTTCCGCCGGATACGAGCAGTACTTC
CSASSAGYEQYF
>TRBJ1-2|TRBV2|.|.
TGTGCCAGCAGTGAATCTTCAGTGGGCTATGGCTACACCTTC
CASSESSVGYGYTF
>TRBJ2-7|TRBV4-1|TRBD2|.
TGCGCCAGCAGCCAACCCACTAGCGGGAGGAAAGACGAGCAGTACTTC
CASSQPTSGRKDEQYF
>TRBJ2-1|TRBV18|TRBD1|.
TGTGCCAGCTCACTCGTATTCTCCAGGGGCAGGGGGCGCGGGAATGAGCAGTTCTTC
CASSLVFSRGRGRGNEQFF
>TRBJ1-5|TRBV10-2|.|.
TGCGCCAGCAGTGAGGGTGCCATCGGGAATCAGCCCCAGCATTTT
CASSEGAIGNQPQHF
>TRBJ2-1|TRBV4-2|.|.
TGTGCCAGCAGCCAAGATTCGCTAGGCCAGCCAATGGGGCAGTTCTTC
CASSQDSLGQPMGQFF
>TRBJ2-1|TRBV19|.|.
TGTGCCAGTAGTATTGACAGGTTTTACAATGAGCAGTTCTTC
CASSIDRFYNEQFF
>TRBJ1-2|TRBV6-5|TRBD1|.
TGTGCCAGCAGTACAGGGGACTATGGCTACACCTTC
CASSTGDYGYTF
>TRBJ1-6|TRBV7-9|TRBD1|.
TGTGCCAGCAGCTATAGCAGCGGACAGGGGGGTTCACCCCTCCACTTT
CASSYSSGQGGSPLHF
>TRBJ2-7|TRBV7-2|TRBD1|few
TGTGCCAGCAGCTATTCAATTGAGCAGGGGGCGTACGAGCAGTACTTC
CASSYSIEQGAYEQYF
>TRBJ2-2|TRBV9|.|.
TGTGCCAGCAGCGTAGTGGCGAACACCGGGGAGCTGTTTTTT
CASSVVANTGELFF
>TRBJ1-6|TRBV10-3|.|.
TGTGCCATCAGTGAGCAGGCCAATAATTCACCCCTCCACTTT
CAISEQANNSPLHF